The 5 T cell receptor beta chains listed next were all sequenced from one sample in a study of regulatory T cells in long-lasting Graves disease. Relying on iRepertoire HTBI primers and Arm-PCR of CDR3 regions, the team built TCR beta libraries. TCRdb itself ran the multiplex PCR reads through MiXCR, one entry per CDR3 protein. This table holds 420,000 or so distinct CDR3 sequences, 20% to 30% found once. Time point reported: persistent/refractory GD, antithyroid drugs over 5 years with positive TRAb. There was RNA extracted from PBMCs, and the TCR library was made from it. Specimen: peripheral blood mononuclear cells (PBMCs), collected when the disease was refractory, from a patient treated with antithyroid drugs. The receptors stem from a female donor with Graves disease.

This clonotype was counted many times. This chain links TRBV27 with TRBJ2-7, with TRBD2 as a possible D gene (6 bases). Germline V gives CDR1 MNHEY, CDR2 SMNVEV (reference sequence). The CDR3 loop spans 14 amino acids. The V end lost 0 bases, the J end lost 3 bases, and 9 bases lay between the germline ends. The CDR3: CASSLSLGGYEQYF. CDR3 in DNA: TGTGCCAGCAGTTTATCTTTGGGGGGCTACGAGCAGTACTTC.

V usage is TRBV5-1 and J usage is TRBJ2-2; 10 nucleotides match TRBD2. V shed 3 bases, J shed 0 bases, and the junction held 2 bases outside the gene matches. Germline CDR1 and CDR2: SGHRS and YFSETQ. This CDR3 is built from 16 residues. The CDR3 DNA reads as TGCGCCAGCAGCTGGACTAGCGGAGCGAACACCGGGGAGCTGTTTTTT. It specifies CASSWTSGANTGELFF.

This clonotype was detected a few times. This chain joins TRBV5-5 and TRBJ2-1; maybe TRBD1 (6 bases). CDR3 size: 13 residues. Germline values: CDR1 SGHKS, CDR2 YYEKEE (reference sequence). Trimming stripped 0 bases from V and 8 bases from J, with 9 bases between. In DNA form, the CDR3 reads TGTGCCAGCAGCTTGGGGGGGCGGGATGAGCAGTTCTTC. It codes for CASSLGGRDEQFF.

This clonotype was seen many times. The J gene is TRBJ2-7, the V gene TRBV29-1, with TRBD2 as a possible D gene (6 bases). CDR1 SQVTM and CDR2 ANQGSEA come from the germline V gene. The CDR3 spans 12 residues. The ends were cut back, 4 bases at V and 3 bases at J, with 10 bases in the middle. The CDR3 reads CSVVGLSYEQYF. Written as DNA, the CDR3 is TGCAGCGTTGTGGGACTCAGCTACGAGCAGTACTTC.

The chain couples TRBV30 to TRBJ2-6, with a tentative D call TRBD2 (5 bases). Germline CDR1 reads GTSNPN; CDR2 reads SVGIG (reference sequence). V lost 0 bases to trimming and J lost 2 bases, with 8 bases between them. The CDR3 consists of 15 residues. CDR3 region: CAWSVLGAGANVLTF. The CDR3 bases are TGTGCCTGGAGTGTCTTGGGAGCTGGGGCCAACGTCCTGACTTTC. Full variable domain (missing parts from reference TRBV30 and TRBJ2-6): SQTIHQWPATLVQPVGSPLSLECTVEGTSNPNLYWYRQAAGRGLQLLFYSVGIGQISSEVPQNLSASRPQDRQFILSSKKLLLSDSGFYLCAWSVLGAGANVLTFGAGSRLTVL.